The 3 T cell receptor beta chains listed next were all sequenced from one sample in a study of T cells in Graves' hyperthyroidism and ophthalmopathy. The source material, RNA transcripts, was used to amplify TCR beta CDR3 regions. The HTBI primer set served for first-round RT-PCR of the TCR CDR3. Each CDR3 protein is one row after TCRdb ran MiXCR on the multiplex PCR reads. The data show about 770,000 distinct CDR3 sequences, with about 17% seen just once and approximately 15% held by the top ten. Material: blood. The receptor set was obtained from a woman aged 50 to 60 with Graves' hyperthyroidism that later progressed to Graves' ophthalmopathy.

In its sample, this clonotype was seen many times. CDR3 DNA: TGTGCCAGCAGCCAGGGGACAGGGGGTGCTCGGAATCAGCCCCAGCATTTT. Its translation is CASSQGTGGARNQPQHF. This chain connects TRBV3-1 to TRBJ1-5; TRBD1 aligns across 11 bases. Germline V CDR1 and CDR2: LGHDT, YNNKEL (reference sequence). This CDR3 comprises 17 residues. V shed 3 bases, J shed 4 bases, and the junction held 8 bases outside the gene matches.

This clonotype has only a few counts. The chain combines TRBV7-3 with TRBJ2-7; TRBD2 agrees at 9 bases. The CDR3 is 16 amino acids. J gave up 7 bases and V 2 bases, and 12 bases lay outside the gene matches. Germline loops: CDR1 SGHTA, CDR2 FQGTGA. The CDR3 loop is CASSLVAAGGLEEQYF. In nucleotides, the CDR3 is TGTGCCAGCAGCTTAGTTGCGGCGGGGGGGCTGGAAGAGCAGTACTTC.

This clonotype was seen a handful of times. The rearrangement uses TRBV20-1 and TRBJ2-1; TRBD2 agrees at 10 bases. With V trimmed by 5 bases and J by 6 bases, 10 bases remained unmatched. The CDR3 is made up of 15 amino acids. Germline CDR1 reads DFQATT; CDR2 reads SNEGSKA (reference sequence). CDR3 amino acids: CSARNLLAGANEQFF. The CDR3 DNA is TGCAGTGCTCGAAACCTTCTAGCGGGGGCCAATGAGCAGTTCTTC.